This T cell receptor (beta chain) derives from a study of glioma-infiltrating T cells. CDR3 length: 15 residues. Germline loops: CDR1 MNHEY, CDR2 SVGAGI. The iRepertoire nested amplicon-rescue multiplex PCR amplified TCR alpha and beta CDR3s from RNA. Tissue mRNA or PBMC total RNA, 100-400 ng, went into one-step reverse transcription and amplification. A single record per CDR3 protein comes from TCRdb applying MiXCR to the multiplex PCR reads. The data contain around 180,000 distinct CDR3 sequences, about 40% of them singletons. Note on this clonotype: At one of its ends the junction is not consistent with the germline gene, which may arise from a read error.

The TCR was taken from a human donor with low-grade glioma or glioblastoma, undergoing nonglioma brain surgery, or in good health (not recorded which). Sequences were obtained from glioma tissue, nonneoplastic brain tissue, or PBMCs (not recorded which). The gene calls are TRBV6-5 and TRBJ1-1; the D gene is possibly TRBD1 (6 bases). The CDR3 spells CARSYRAGSSYEAFF. In DNA, the CDR3 is TGTGCCAGAAGTTACAGGGCAGGATCATCCTATGAAGCTTTCTTT.